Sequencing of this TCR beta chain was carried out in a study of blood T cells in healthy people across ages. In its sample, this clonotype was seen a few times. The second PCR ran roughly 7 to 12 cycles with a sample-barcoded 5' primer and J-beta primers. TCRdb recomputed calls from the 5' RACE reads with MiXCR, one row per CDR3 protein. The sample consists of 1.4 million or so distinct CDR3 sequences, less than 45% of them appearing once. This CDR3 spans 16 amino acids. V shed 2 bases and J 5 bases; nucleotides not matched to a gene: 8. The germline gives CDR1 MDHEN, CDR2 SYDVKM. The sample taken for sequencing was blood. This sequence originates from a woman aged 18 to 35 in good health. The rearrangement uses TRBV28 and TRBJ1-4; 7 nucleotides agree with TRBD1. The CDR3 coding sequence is TGTGCCAGCAGTTTACCTACAGGGGTACAGAATGAAAAACTGTTTTTT. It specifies CASSLPTGVQNEKLFF.